The 31 T cell receptor beta chains listed next were all sequenced from one sample in a study of T cells in Graves' hyperthyroidism and ophthalmopathy. Amplified regions were TCR beta CDR3 sequences from RNA transcripts. The HTBI primer set served for first-round RT-PCR of the TCR CDR3. A single record per CDR3 protein comes from TCRdb applying MiXCR to the multiplex PCR reads. The sample shows some 720,000 distinct CDR3 sequences, about a sixth of them seen only once. The sample comprised blood. Source of these receptors: a man between 18 and 35 years old with Graves' hyperthyroidism.

This clonotype has just one count. This may come from a read error, since a much larger clone is one base off. Since no conserved phenylalanine or tryptophan closes the CDR3, a read error is the likely cause. The chain employs TRBV29-1 and TRBJ1-2; D might be TRBD1 (5 bases). The CDR3 loop spans 14 amino acids. V was pared by 4 bases and J by 4 bases, with 16 bases between. Per germline, CDR1 SQVTM and CDR2 ANQGSEA. This CDR3 is CSVGSPGQGYGYTL. The CDR3 bases are TGCAGCGTTGGATCCCCAGGGCAGGGCTATGGCTACACCCTC.

J is TRBJ2-7 and V is TRBV18; D may be TRBD1 (6 bases). The CDR3 totals 14 residues. Germline V gene sequence: CDR1 KGHSH, CDR2 LQKENI. The ends were cut back, 1 base at V and 3 bases at J, with 10 bases in the middle. The CDR3 here is CASSPQGVLYEQYF. The CDR3 bases are TGTGCCAGCTCACCACAGGGGGTTCTCTACGAGCAGTACTTC.

The chain couples TRBV27 to TRBJ1-5; TRBD1 might be the D (6 bases). V was clipped by 6 bases and J by 6 bases, with 15 bases between them. Germline V gene sequence: CDR1 MNHEY, CDR2 SMNVEV (reference sequence). This CDR3 region has 14 residues. CDR3 amino acids: CASRPDRFGQPQHF. CDR3 coding DNA: TGTGCCAGCAGACCTGACAGGTTCGGTCAGCCCCAGCATTTT.

This clonotype has ten or more counts. The chain uses TRBV13 and TRBJ2-1, with D unresolved. CDR1 PRHDT and CDR2 FYEKMQ come from the germline V gene (reference sequence). The V end was cut by 5 bases, the J end by 5 bases, with 13 bases between. The CDR3 runs to 14 residues. The CDR3, as DNA: TGTGCCAGCAGCCCCCAGGCCACACACAATGAGCAGTTCTTC. Protein product: CASSPQATHNEQFF.

This clonotype was seen repeatedly, ten times or more. The chain carries TRBV25-1 and TRBJ2-3; no reliable D call. This CDR3 region has 13 residues. The germline gives CDR1 MGHDK, CDR2 SYGVNS. V was clipped by 2 bases and J by 2 bases, with 5 bases between them. CDR3: CASSEPPTDTQYF. CDR3 in DNA: TGTGCCAGCAGTGAACCCCCCACAGATACGCAGTATTTT.

The chain employs TRBV6-5 and TRBJ2-5; no definite D call. V lost 0 bases to trimming and J lost 4 bases, with 9 bases between them. This CDR3 comprises 14 residues. The germline V gene has CDR1 MNHEY and CDR2 SVGAGI. The CDR3 region has the DNA TGTGCCAGCAGTTACTCCGGACCTGGAGAGACCCAGTACTTC. This codes for CASSYSGPGETQYF.

This chain connects TRBV5-1 to TRBJ2-7, with 8 bases fitting TRBD1. CDR3 length: 15 residues. Looked up from germline, CDR1 is SGHRS and CDR2 is YFSETQ. Unmatched junction bases numbered 7, after V lost 4 bases and J lost 1 base. DNA of the CDR3: TGCGCCAGCAGCCCCCCGGGACAGGCTTCCTACGAGCAGTACTTC. The encoded protein is CASSPPGQASYEQYF. Looking up the rest from reference TRBV5-1 and TRBJ2-7 gives the full variable domain: KAGVTQTPRYLIKTRGQQVTLSCSPISGHRSVSWYQQTPGQGLQFLFEYFSETQRNKGNFPGRFSGRQFSNSRSEMNVSTLELGDSALYLCASSPPGQASYEQYFGPGTRLTVT.

The V gene is TRBV4-1, the J gene TRBJ1-4, with 9 bases fitting TRBD1. In germline, CDR1 is MGHRA, CDR2 YSYEKL. The V and J ends lost 5 bases and 5 bases, in that order; junction bases with no gene match: 6. CDR3 length equals 15 residues. The CDR3 loop is CASSTRQGENEKLFF. The DNA of the CDR3 is TGCGCCAGCAGCACCCGACAGGGGGAAAATGAAAAACTGTTTTTT.

The rearrangement links TRBV18 to TRBJ2-5; 8 bases match TRBD1. Per germline, CDR1 KGHSH and CDR2 LQKENI. V was clipped by 6 bases and J by 5 bases; unmatched bases: 8. This CDR3 is 14 amino acids long. The CDR3 DNA sequence: TGTGCCAGCTCGGTCGACAGGGGCTGGGAGACCCAGTACTTC. It translates to CASSVDRGWETQYF.

The V and J genes are TRBV6-1 and TRBJ2-7, with 12 bases that match TRBD2. Germline CDR1 reads MNHNS; CDR2 reads SASEGT. The junction had 12 bases not matched to a gene; V was cut back by 2 bases and J by 7 bases. This CDR3 comprises 17 residues. CDR3: CASSEPSTSGRVGEQYF. CDR3 nucleotide sequence: TGTGCCAGCAGTGAACCGTCGACTAGCGGGAGAGTTGGGGAGCAGTACTTC.

On this clonotype: The junction and the germline gene differ at one end; a read error may be behind it. V usage is TRBV19 and J usage is TRBJ2-2, with TRBD2 matching over 7 bases. CDR1 is LNHDA, CDR2 SQIVND, per germline (reference sequence). The CDR3 runs to 14 residues. CDR3 residues: CASSLSGNAGELFF. CDR3 sequence (DNA): TGTGCCAGTAGTCTCAGCGGGAACGCCGGGGAGCTGTTTTTT.

The chain combines TRBV28 with TRBJ2-1, with a weak D call TRBD1 (5 bases). The CDR3 is 10 amino acids. V lost 8 bases, J lost 8 bases, and 7 bases lay in between. The germline CDR1 and CDR2 sequences are MDHEN and SYDVKM. The CDR3 sequence: CASGADEQFF. The CDR3 coding sequence is TGTGCCAGCGGGGCGGATGAGCAGTTCTTC. Combining the CDR3 with reference TRBV28 and TRBJ2-1 gives the whole variable domain DVKVTQSSRYLVKRTGEKVFLECVQDMDHENMFWYRQDPGLGLRLIYFSYDVKMKEKGDIPEGYSVSREKKERFSLILESASTNQTSMYLCASGADEQFFGPGTRLTVL.

This clonotype was observed at least ten times. This chain uses TRBV6-1 with TRBJ1-2; D is uncertain. The CDR3 totals 15 residues. Germline CDR1 MNHNS, CDR2 SASEGT. V dropped 5 bases and J dropped 0 bases, with 13 bases sitting between them. The CDR3 here is CASSQISYPNYGYTF. The CDR3, as DNA: TGTGCCAGCAGTCAAATCAGCTACCCTAACTATGGCTACACCTTC.

This clonotype was recorded many times. This chain connects TRBV7-8 to TRBJ1-1; D is ambiguous. Germline CDR1 reads SGHVS; CDR2 reads FQNEAQ. This CDR3 region has 14 residues. V lost 3 bases and J 2 bases, leaving 10 bases between the germline ends. The CDR3 nucleotides read TGTGCCAGCAGCTTGCTAGAGGCCAACACTGAAGCTTTCTTT. It is translated as CASSLLEANTEAFF.

This clonotype occurred many times. The J gene is TRBJ2-3, the V gene TRBV2; D is possibly TRBD1 (6 bases). Trimming shortened V by 5 bases and J by 3 bases, and 12 bases separated the two germline ends. Germline V gene lookup returns CDR1 SNHLY and CDR2 FYNNEI. This CDR3 has 14 amino acids. The CDR3 sequence: CASSSFRGTDTQYF. In DNA, the CDR3 is TGTGCCAGCAGTAGTTTCAGGGGTACAGATACGCAGTATTTT.

This clonotype was observed a few times. The CDR3 sequence: CASTAGTGGVETQYF. CDR3 bases: TGTGCCAGCACCGCCGGGACAGGGGGCGTCGAGACCCAGTACTTC. V gene TRBV28 combines with J gene TRBJ2-5; 12 bases are a match to TRBD1. CDR1 is MDHEN, CDR2 SYDVKM, per germline. The trim removed 7 bases at V and 5 bases at J, leaving 8 bases unmatched. CDR3 size: 15 residues. Looking up the rest from reference TRBV28 and TRBJ2-5 gives the full variable domain: DVKVTQSSRYLVKRTGEKVFLECVQDMDHENMFWYRQDPGLGLRLIYFSYDVKMKEKGDIPEGYSVSREKKERFSLILESASTNQTSMYLCASTAGTGGVETQYFGPGTRLLVL.

This clonotype was observed a handful of times. This sequence joins TRBV20-1 and TRBJ2-1, with unresolved D. Between the trimmed V and J ends, which lost 7 bases and 6 bases, there was a span of 7 bases. Germline CDR1 reads DFQATT; CDR2 reads SNEGSKA (reference sequence). There are 10 residues in the CDR3. The CDR3 spells CSGLSNEQFF. Written as DNA, the CDR3 is TGCAGTGGGCTGTCCAATGAGCAGTTCTTC.

This clonotype was detected only a few times. The rearrangement joins TRBV18 to TRBJ1-5, with 7 bases matching TRBD1. CDR3 size: 16 residues. The J segment lost 0 bases and the V segment lost 4 bases, leaving 6 bases of the junction unmatched. Germline V gene lookup returns CDR1 KGHSH and CDR2 LQKENI. CDR3 DNA: TGTGCCAGCTCACTTGGACAGGACGGTAGCAATCAGCCCCAGCATTTT. Its translation: CASSLGQDGSNQPQHF. Based on the CDR3 plus reference TRBV18 and TRBJ1-5, the full variable domain is NAGVMQNPRHLVRRRGQEARLRCSPMKGHSHVYWYRQLPEEGLKFMVYLQKENIIDESGMPKERFSAEFPKEGPSILRIQQVVRGDSAAYFCASSLGQDGSNQPQHFGDGTRLSIL.

This clonotype occurred a few times. The chain carries TRBV7-7 and TRBJ2-1, with 8 nucleotides matching TRBD1. J lost 8 bases, V lost 4 bases, and 4 bases had no gene match. There are 13 residues in the CDR3. Germline values: CDR1 SSHAT, CDR2 FNYEAQ (reference sequence). The CDR3 here is CASSSDRGDEQFF. DNA for the CDR3: TGTGCCAGCAGCTCCGACAGGGGTGATGAGCAGTTCTTC.

V and J are TRBV19 and TRBJ1-1; D perhaps matches TRBD1 (5 bases). Germline V gene lookup returns CDR1 LNHDA and CDR2 SQIVND (reference sequence). The length of the CDR3 is 13 residues. V was shortened by 8 bases and J by 1 base, with 11 bases between the two germline ends. The CDR3, as DNA: TGTGCCAGTGGTAACGGACAGAACACTGAAGCTTTCTTT. It yields the protein CASGNGQNTEAFF.

V is TRBV18 and J is TRBJ2-1, with 10 bases matching TRBD2. Trimming cost V 5 bases and J 9 bases; bases outside gene matches: 4. CDR1 and CDR2 (germline): KGHSH, LQKENI. CDR3 length equals 13 residues. This CDR3 is CASSSSGSAEQFF. The CDR3, as DNA: TGTGCCAGCTCATCTAGCGGGAGCGCTGAGCAGTTCTTC.

Turning to this clonotype: A much bigger clone sits one base away, suggesting this may be a read error. The rearrangement joins TRBV30 to TRBJ1-1; tentatively, D is TRBD1 (6 bases). CDR3 length: 13 amino acids. CDR1 is GTSNPN, CDR2 SVGIG, per germline (reference sequence). Trimming left V 4 bases short and J 0 bases short, with 9 bases between. CDR3 residues: CAWTRQVNTEAFF. CDR3 sequence (DNA): TGTGCCTGGACCCGACAGGTGAACACTGAAGCTTTCTTT.

The chain recombines TRBV12-3 or TRBV12-4 with TRBJ2-7; maybe TRBD1 (5 bases). Trimming took 0 bases from V and 5 from J, leaving 17 bases between them. The CDR3 has 16 residues. The CDR3 reads CASSLARLDRSDEQYF. The CDR3 nucleotides read TGTGCCAGCAGTTTAGCTCGCCTCGACAGAAGCGACGAGCAGTACTTC.

The rearrangement joins TRBV5-1 to TRBJ1-1; D not certain. Between the trimmed V and J ends, which lost 0 bases and 3 bases, there was a span of 6 bases. The CDR3 extends over 13 amino acids. Germline V gene lookup returns CDR1 SGHRS and CDR2 YFSETQ. The CDR3 nucleotides are TGCGCCAGCAGCTTGGCTGCTTACACTGAAGCTTTCTTT. Protein product: CASSLAAYTEAFF.

This clonotype was counted between two and nine times. The chain employs TRBV2 and TRBJ2-7, with D uncertain. Germline CDR1 reads SNHLY; CDR2 reads FYNNEI. The CDR3 totals 14 residues. With 1 base removed from V and 4 bases from J, the gap between germline ends came to 11 bases. The CDR3 coding sequence is TGTGCCAGCAGTGAAGGGACCGGGCAATACGAGCAGTACTTC. This sequence encodes CASSEGTGQYEQYF.

This clonotype was counted a few times. The V and J genes are TRBV3-1 and TRBJ2-7, with unresolved D. Trimming removed 1 base at V and 7 bases at J, with 17 bases between. CDR1 LGHDT and CDR2 YNNKEL come from the germline V gene (reference sequence). This CDR3 comprises 15 residues. The CDR3 nucleotides read TGTGCCAGCAGCCAAGGCCGACGGCCAAGGATTGAGCAGTACTTC. Its translation: CASSQGRRPRIEQYF.

This clonotype has at least ten counts. The rearrangement uses TRBV2 and TRBJ1-2; D possibly corresponds to TRBD1 (5 bases). V was cut by 5 bases and J by 9 bases, with 19 bases left in between. CDR1 is SNHLY, CDR2 FYNNEI, per germline. The CDR3 has 14 residues. Here the CDR3 reads CASSKEAGTVRYTF. The CDR3 bases are TGTGCCAGCAGTAAGGAGGCAGGGACGGTTCGCTACACCTTC.

Concerning this clonotype: At one end the junction does not follow the germline gene, possibly because of a read error. This chain joins TRBV4-2 and TRBJ1-2, with 7 bases that match TRBD1. Germline V gene data show CDR1 as LGHNA and CDR2 as YNFKEQ. The CDR3 consists of 16 residues. The CDR3 loop reads CASGQVSRGGNYGYTF. Written as DNA, the CDR3 is TGTGCCAGCGGCCAAGTCTCCCGAGGGGGCAACTATGGCTACACCTTC.

The chain is built from TRBV20-1 and TRBJ2-7; 7 positions match TRBD1. This CDR3 is 15 amino acids long. With V trimmed by 0 bases and J by 2 bases, 7 bases remained unmatched. Looked up from germline, CDR1 is DFQATT and CDR2 is SNEGSKA (reference sequence). The CDR3 DNA follows: TGCAGTGCTAGAGATAGACAGGGTCTCGCCTACGAGCAGTACTTC. Protein product: CSARDRQGLAYEQYF.

This clonotype showed up just a few times. V and J are TRBV29-1 and TRBJ1-1; no definite D call. Germline values: CDR1 SQVTM, CDR2 ANQGSEA. The CDR3 contains 12 residues. Trimming removed 7 bases at V and 0 bases at J, with 9 bases between. The CDR3 bases are TGCAGCGCCCTGGTCCTGAACACTGAAGCTTTCTTT. Protein sequence: CSALVLNTEAFF.

The V and J genes are TRBV20-1 and TRBJ1-1; D gene ambiguous. Looked up from germline, CDR1 is DFQATT and CDR2 is SNEGSKA (reference sequence). The CDR3 loop spans 12 amino acids. Between the trimmed V and J ends, which lost 0 bases and 11 bases, there was a span of 13 bases. The CDR3 sequence is CSARDRADGAFF. CDR3 DNA: TGCAGTGCTAGAGATAGGGCGGATGGGGCTTTCTTT.